This T cell receptor (beta chain) was sequenced for a study of technical replicates of blood from a handful of donors (TCRdb year 2017). Receptor libraries were prepared by the immunoSEQ multiplex PCR assay. TCRdb retrieved this table from immuneACCESS and kept in-frame rearrangements only. Not all clones are present; in checked studies, unresolved V genes account for under half, and no reason is known for the remainder. The sample table contains some 78,000 clones; only one count was recorded for just under 95% of them. The ten largest clonotypes hold approximately 0.45% of the sample. With respect to this clone: What this receptor recognizes is not known. No qualities accompany the bases; no much larger clone lies one base away.

Germline trimming: 3 bases from V, 5 bases from J; junction bases outside gene matches: 3. CDR1 and CDR2 are read off the germline V gene as SGHAT and FQNNGV. The CDR3 runs 13 residues from the cysteine to the phenylalanine. The DNA shown is the 39-base CDR3, in frame from base 1. The sequenced sample was T cells isolated from PBMCs. The origin of this receptor is a human donor in good health. The chain uses TRBV11-2 and TRBJ1-2, with 7 junctional bases fitting TRBD1. CDR3 reads: CASSLDRLYGYTF. The nucleotide sequence is given as TGTGCCAGCAGCTTGGACAGGTTATATGGCTACACCTTC.